These 18 T cell receptor beta chains were sequenced from one sample in a study of blood T cell repertoires in COVID-19. Some clones are missing from TCRdb's copy, which holds only in-frame ones; the method was immunoSEQ multiplex PCR. Of some 65,000 clones listed, about 90% were seen once; the top ten hold approximately 0.56%. What was sequenced was peripheral blood. The receptors were gathered from a man in his fifties or sixties with COVID-19, enrolled during active disease.

The V and J genes are TRBV10-3 and TRBJ1-1, with D unresolved. Trimming shortened V by 3 bases and J by 0 bases, and 11 bases separated the two germline ends. Germline V gene data show CDR1 as ENHRY and CDR2 as SYGVKD. The CDR3 totals 15 residues. The CDR3 region is CAISEWSVLNTEAFF. In DNA form, the CDR3 reads TGTGCCATCAGTGAATGGTCAGTGCTGAACACTGAAGCTTTCTTT.

This clone was observed a few times. V gene TRBV4-1 combines with J gene TRBJ2-7; D possibly corresponds to TRBD2 (6 bases). Germline loops: CDR1 MGHRA, CDR2 YSYEKL. Trimming left V 4 bases short and J 3 bases short, with 10 bases between. The CDR3 consists of 13 residues. The CDR3, as DNA: TGCGCCAGCAGCCGGGACTCCGGCTACGAGCAGTACTTC. Translation gives CASSRDSGYEQYF.

The V gene is TRBV9, the J gene TRBJ2-7; D ambiguous. The ends were cut back, 0 bases at V and 0 bases at J, with 7 bases in the middle. This CDR3 contains 14 residues. The germline V gene has CDR1 SGDLS and CDR2 YYNGEE. This CDR3 reads CASSVGRSSYEQYF. The CDR3 DNA reads TGTGCCAGCAGCGTAGGGCGGAGCTCCTACGAGCAGTACTTC.

The genes are TRBV7-3 and TRBJ1-4; the D is unclear. V was pared by 3 bases and J by 0 bases, with 11 bases between. This CDR3 contains 16 residues. Germline assignment: CDR1 SGHTA and CDR2 FQGTGA. Written as DNA, the CDR3 is TGTGCCAGCAGCTTTCCGGTATCTGCAACTAATGAAAAACTGTTTTTT. Its protein product is CASSFPVSATNEKLFF.

The genes are TRBV6-5 and TRBJ1-2; TRBD1 aligns across 9 bases. Germline CDR1 and CDR2: MNHEY and SVGAGI. CDR3 size: 14 residues. Trimming at V came to 5 bases and at J to 2 bases, leaving 3 bases not matched to a gene. The CDR3 loop reads CASSRQGVNYGYTF. The CDR3 DNA reads as TGTGCCAGCAGTAGACAGGGGGTCAACTATGGCTACACCTTC.

The rearrangement links TRBV4-2 to TRBJ2-1; 7 bases align to TRBD1. The CDR3 sequence is 17 residues long. From germline, CDR1 is LGHNA and CDR2 YNFKEQ. The J segment lost 5 bases and the V segment lost 4 bases, leaving 14 bases of the junction unmatched. CDR3 bases: TGTGCCAGCAGCCTTCCCCCCAGAGGGGGCCTGGACAATGAGCAGTTCTTC. Translation gives CASSLPPRGGLDNEQFF.

The genes are TRBV7-2 and TRBJ1-1; possibly TRBD1 for D (5 bases). The germline CDR1 and CDR2 sequences are SGHTA and FQGNSA. This CDR3 spans 13 amino acids. The V gene lost 5 bases and the J gene lost 8 bases, with 15 bases spanning the gap. The chain's CDR3 is CASSPRNGQEAFF. The CDR3 DNA reads TGTGCCAGCAGCCCAAGGAACGGACAAGAAGCTTTCTTT.

The rearrangement joins TRBV6-5 to TRBJ1-1, with 9 bases matching TRBD1. V shed 6 bases, J shed 6 bases, and the junction held 8 bases outside the gene matches. CDR1 and CDR2 from the germline V gene are MNHEY and SVGAGI. The CDR3 loop spans 14 amino acids. DNA for the CDR3: TGTGCCAGCAGCTTCCGGGACAGGGCCCCTGAAGCTTTCTTT. Translation gives CASSFRDRAPEAFF.

The gene calls are TRBV7-3 and TRBJ2-3, with TRBD1 matching 8 bases. Looked up from germline, CDR1 is SGHTA and CDR2 is FQGTGA. The J segment lost 4 bases and the V segment lost 1 base, leaving 7 bases of the junction unmatched. This CDR3 has 16 residues. The CDR3 is CASSLKAGGAADTQYF. The DNA for the CDR3 is TGTGCCAGCAGCTTAAAGGCAGGGGGCGCGGCAGATACGCAGTATTTT.

This clone showed up just once. The V call is TRBV28, the J call TRBJ2-3; 10 bases agree with TRBD1. The CDR3 contains 16 residues. With 6 bases clipped from V and 4 bases from J, the junction kept 10 bases outside the gene matches. Germline CDR1 MDHEN, CDR2 SYDVKM. The CDR3 DNA sequence: TGTGCCAGCAGCGCCCAGGGACAGGGGTTCCCAGATACGCAGTATTTT. Residues: CASSAQGQGFPDTQYF.

The chain recombines TRBV12-3 or TRBV12-4 with TRBJ2-1; possible D gene TRBD2, 6 bases. Trimming removed 6 bases at V and 4 bases at J, with 10 bases between. There are 13 residues in the CDR3. The CDR3 is CASRRDLYNEQFF. CDR3 bases: TGTGCCAGCAGGCGGGATCTTTACAATGAGCAGTTCTTC.

The chain links TRBV3-1 (or the pseudogene TRBV3-2) to TRBJ1-2; D not certain. The CDR3 length is 14 residues. Trimming removed 2 bases at V and 8 bases at J, with 15 bases between. Per the germline V gene, CDR1 is LGHDT and CDR2 is YNNKEL (reference sequence). CDR3 residues: CASSQMRTPGGYTF. CDR3 sequence (DNA): TGTGCCAGCAGCCAAATGAGGACTCCTGGAGGCTACACCTTC.

This chain uses TRBV30 with TRBJ1-2, with D hard to call. CDR1 is GTSNPN and CDR2 is SVGIG in the germline V gene (reference sequence). The V gene lost 3 bases and the J gene lost 6 bases, with 14 bases spanning the gap. The CDR3 consists of 13 residues. The CDR3 region has the DNA TGTGCCTGGAGCGCGACGACATTGGATGGCTACACCTTC. It codes for CAWSATTLDGYTF.

V is TRBV7-2 and J is TRBJ1-1; TRBD1 matches 9 bases. This CDR3 has 18 residues. V lost 2 bases and J lost 3; bases outside the gene matches: 13. Germline CDR1 and CDR2: SGHTA and FQGNSA. CDR3 amino acids: CASSLTGGSLRFYTEAFF. The CDR3 DNA reads as TGTGCCAGCAGCTTAACAGGGGGCAGCCTTAGGTTCTACACTGAAGCTTTCTTT.

The chain carries TRBV7-3 and TRBJ1-1, with TRBD1 as a possible D gene (5 bases). The V and J ends lost 6 bases and 3 bases respectively, with 8 bases between them. Per germline, CDR1 SGHTA and CDR2 FQGTGA. The CDR3 spans 12 residues. The chain's CDR3 is CASRRQYTEAFF. As DNA, the CDR3 is TGTGCCAGCAGACGACAGTACACTGAAGCTTTCTTT. Full variable domain (rest looked up from reference TRBV7-3 and TRBJ1-1): GAGVSQTPSNKVTEKGKYVELRCDPISGHTALYWYRQSLGQGPEFLIYFQGTGAADDSGLPNDRFFAVRPEGSVSTLKIQRTERGDSAVYLCASRRQYTEAFFGQGTRLTVV.

The chain has TRBV2 and TRBJ2-5; D might be TRBD2 (5 bases). The V end lost 6 bases, the J end lost 0 bases, and 5 bases lay between the germline ends. Germline V gene sequence: CDR1 SNHLY, CDR2 FYNNEI. The length of the CDR3 is 12 residues. The CDR3 bases are TGTGCCAGCAGCGGGGACCAAGAGACCCAGTACTTC. Translation gives CASSGDQETQYF.

This rearrangement joins TRBV27 to TRBJ1-2; 8 nucleotides agree with TRBD1. The CDR3 is made up of 14 amino acids. In germline, CDR1 is MNHEY, CDR2 SMNVEV (reference sequence). The V segment lost 2 bases and the J segment 7 bases; nucleotides outside the gene matches: 6. The CDR3 nucleotides are TGTGCCAGCAGTTTAGACAGGGGAGGGTTTGGCTACACCTTC. It encodes CASSLDRGGFGYTF.

The chain recombines TRBV28 with TRBJ1-2; TRBD1 agrees at 10 bases. Per germline, CDR1 MDHEN and CDR2 SYDVKM. The length of the CDR3 is 21 residues. Unmatched junction bases numbered 21, after V lost 3 bases and J lost 2 bases. CDR3: CASSFGGILLGTGVTNYGYTF. Written as DNA, the CDR3 is TGTGCCAGCAGTTTTGGGGGAATACTGCTCGGGACAGGGGTTACCAACTATGGCTACACCTTC.